Shown below are 15 T cell receptor beta chains from a single sample sequenced in a study of control samples from healthy donors and cancer patients. Assay: immunoSEQ multiplex PCR; the TCRdb copy retains only in-frame clones and omits some. Counted here are about 110,000 clones, 70% to 85% occurring once; the ten biggest clones make up approximately 6.7%. Material: blood. The receptors come from a man aged 18 to 29 in good health.

Remarks on this clone: The sample holds other DNA sequences that translate to the same CDR3. The V call is TRBV5-1, the J call TRBJ1-2; D might be TRBD1 (5 bases). CDR3 length: 14 residues. CDR1 SGHRS and CDR2 YFSETQ come from the germline V gene. Trimming took 0 bases from V and 4 from J, leaving 10 bases between them. The CDR3 spells CASSLDPGPYGYTF. The CDR3 region has the DNA TGCGCCAGCAGCTTGGATCCAGGGCCCTATGGCTACACCTTC.

V is TRBV5-1 and J is TRBJ2-3; TRBD2 aligns across 8 bases. Trimming cost V 2 bases and J 0 bases; bases outside gene matches: 8. CDR1 and CDR2 from the germline V gene are SGHRS and YFSETQ. The CDR3 consists of 17 residues. CDR3 sequence (DNA): TGCGCCAGCAGCTTCGTAAAGCGGGGGAGTAGCACAGATACGCAGTATTTT. Residues: CASSFVKRGSSTDTQYF.

In DNA form, the CDR3 reads TGTGCCAGCAGCGGGGGACAGCTTAATCAGCCCCAGCATTTT. Protein sequence: CASSGGQLNQPQHF. The rearrangement links TRBV9 to TRBJ1-5, with 7 bases matching TRBD1. Looked up from germline, CDR1 is SGDLS and CDR2 is YYNGEE. With V trimmed by 3 bases and J by 4 bases, 4 bases remained unmatched. The CDR3 sequence is 14 residues long.

The gene calls are TRBV18 and TRBJ1-6; D uncertain. The V end lost 3 bases, the J end lost 1 base, and 13 bases lay between the germline ends. The germline V gene has CDR1 KGHSH and CDR2 LQKENI. The CDR3 totals 17 residues. For the CDR3, the DNA is TGTGCCAGCTCACCTACAACGGTAGGGTCCTATAATTCACCCCTCCACTTT. As protein: CASSPTTVGSYNSPLHF.

The V gene is TRBV28, the J gene TRBJ2-1; maybe TRBD2 (7 bases). The CDR3 has 12 amino acids. Trimming took 8 bases from V and 9 from J, leaving 14 bases between them. Germline V gene data show CDR1 as MDHEN and CDR2 as SYDVKM. CDR3 region: CASWEGVGEQFF. The CDR3 DNA sequence: TGTGCCAGCTGGGAGGGGGTAGGTGAGCAGTTCTTC. The entire variable domain, with the rest obtained from reference TRBV28 and TRBJ2-1, is as follows: DVKVTQSSRYLVKRTGEKVFLECVQDMDHENMFWYRQDPGLGLRLIYFSYDVKMKEKGDIPEGYSVSREKKERFSLILESASTNQTSMYLCASWEGVGEQFFGPGTRLTVL.

This clone was counted ten times or more. The chain couples TRBV3-1 (or the pseudogene TRBV3-2) to TRBJ2-2; D is possibly TRBD1 (6 bases). Trimming cost V 6 bases and J 4 bases, with 12 bases left between them. The CDR3 spans 14 residues. CDR1 and CDR2 from the germline V gene are LGHDT and YNNKEL (reference sequence). The CDR3 is CASRLTGSTGELFF. CDR3 nucleotides: TGTGCCAGCAGGCTTACAGGGAGCACCGGGGAGCTGTTTTTT.

This clone was picked up one time. The rearrangement uses TRBV6-1 and TRBJ2-3; TRBD1 matches at 7 bases. The CDR3 sequence is 15 residues long. V lost 2 bases to trimming and J lost 4 bases; unmatched junction nucleotides: 6. Germline lookup yields CDR1 MNHNS and CDR2 SASEGT. In DNA, the CDR3 is TGTGCCAGCAGTGAATATAGGGGGCTGGCAGATACGCAGTATTTT. It specifies CASSEYRGLADTQYF.

This clone was seen at least ten times. The chain is built from TRBV5-5 and TRBJ2-7, with D unresolved. The CDR3 has 15 residues. Deletions cut 0 bases from V and 0 bases from J, with 10 bases between. Germline V gives CDR1 SGHKS, CDR2 YYEKEE (reference sequence). The CDR3 protein is CASSLVVQSSYEQYF. Written as DNA, the CDR3 is TGTGCCAGCAGCTTGGTTGTTCAGAGCTCCTACGAGCAGTACTTC.

The rearrangement uses TRBV6-5 and TRBJ2-2; D not certain. Trimming removed 2 bases from V and 9 bases from J, with 13 bases in between. Germline CDR1 and CDR2: MNHEY and SVGAGI. This CDR3 contains 14 residues. The CDR3 loop reads CASSYLVNDRELFF. CDR3 nucleotides: TGTGCCAGCAGTTACCTGGTGAACGACCGGGAGCTGTTTTTT.

The rearrangement uses TRBV18 and TRBJ1-2; 7 bases fit TRBD1. Germline-derived CDR1 and CDR2 are KGHSH and LQKENI. The trim removed 6 bases at V and 3 bases at J, leaving 4 bases unmatched. The CDR3 has 13 residues. CDR3 in DNA: TGTGCCAGCTCCGCCGGGACAGACTATGGCTACACCTTC. Its protein is CASSAGTDYGYTF.

The chain is built from TRBV5-6 and TRBJ1-5; weak D call: TRBD1 (5 bases). CDR1 SGHDT and CDR2 YYEEEE come from the germline V gene. Trimming took 4 bases from V and 4 from J, leaving 18 bases between them. The CDR3 runs 16 residues. The CDR3 here is CASSLGTGVRNQPQHF. The DNA of the CDR3 is TGTGCCAGCAGCCTGGGGACGGGTGTAAGGAATCAGCCCCAGCATTTT.

CDR3 region: CASSPGTGKGYTF. The CDR3 coding sequence is TGTGCCAGCTCACCCGGGACAGGGAAAGGCTACACCTTC. This chain joins TRBV18 and TRBJ1-2; TRBD1 matches at 9 bases. Germline CDR1 reads KGHSH; CDR2 reads LQKENI. Trimming cost V 3 bases and J 8 bases; bases outside gene matches: 4. This CDR3 is built from 13 residues.

This clone was detected a few times. Additional DNA sequences in this sample encode the identical CDR3. The CDR3 sequence: CASSQGDSYNSPLHF. The CDR3 nucleotides read TGCGCCAGCAGCCAAGGGGACAGCTATAATTCACCCCTCCACTTT. The rearrangement uses TRBV4-1 and TRBJ1-6; 7 nucleotides line up with TRBD1. CDR3 length: 15 residues. V was pared by 1 base and J by 3 bases, with 0 bases of the junction left unmatched. Per the germline V gene, CDR1 is MGHRA and CDR2 is YSYEKL.

The chain recombines TRBV28 with TRBJ1-5; no clear D. V lost 3 bases and J 0 bases, leaving 12 bases between the germline ends. The germline gives CDR1 MDHEN, CDR2 SYDVKM. The CDR3 sequence is 16 residues long. The DNA of the CDR3 is TGTGCCAGCAGTTTCCGAGGAGAGTATAGCAATCAGCCCCAGCATTTT. It encodes CASSFRGEYSNQPQHF.

This sequence joins TRBV30 and TRBJ2-5; D gene unclear. The germline V gene has CDR1 GTSNPN and CDR2 SVGIG (reference sequence). The CDR3 is 13 residues long. V lost 6 bases and J 3 bases, leaving 14 bases between the germline ends. Here the CDR3 DNA reads TGTGCCTGCGAACAGCAGTTAGAAGAGACCCAGTACTTC. It translates to CACEQQLEETQYF.